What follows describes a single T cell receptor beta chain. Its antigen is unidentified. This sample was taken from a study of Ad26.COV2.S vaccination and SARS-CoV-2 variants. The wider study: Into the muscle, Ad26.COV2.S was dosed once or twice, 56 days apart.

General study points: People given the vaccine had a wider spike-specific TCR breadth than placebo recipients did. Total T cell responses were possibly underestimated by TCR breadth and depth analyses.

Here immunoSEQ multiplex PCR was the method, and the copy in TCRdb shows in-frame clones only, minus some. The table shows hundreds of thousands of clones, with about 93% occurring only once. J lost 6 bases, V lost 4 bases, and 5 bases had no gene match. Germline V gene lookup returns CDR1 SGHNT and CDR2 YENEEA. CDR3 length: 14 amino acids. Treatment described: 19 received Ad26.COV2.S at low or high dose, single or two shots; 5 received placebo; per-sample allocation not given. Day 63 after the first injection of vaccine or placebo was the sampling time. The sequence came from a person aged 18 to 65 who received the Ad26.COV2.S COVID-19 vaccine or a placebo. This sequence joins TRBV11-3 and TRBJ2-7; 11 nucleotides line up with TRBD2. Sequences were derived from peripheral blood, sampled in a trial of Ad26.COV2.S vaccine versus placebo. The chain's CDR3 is CASSWTGTSGEQYF. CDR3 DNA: TGTGCCAGCAGCTGGACCGGGACTAGCGGCGAGCAGTACTTC.